This is a list of T cell receptor beta chains from one sample in a study of cytomegalovirus exposure and HLA in healthy donors. The assay was immunoSEQ multiplex PCR, and TCRdb's table has in-frame clones only and misses some. Found here are some 170,000 clones, approximately 90% of them singletons; the top ten hold 0.7% to 1%. Sequencing used PBMCs. The receptors shown here come from a woman aged 25-40 years in good health and CMV-seronegative. Both conserved end residues are part of each CDR3. Each record gives: clone size, D gene, J gene, V gene, CDR3 DNA, CDR3 protein. A D gene is named only where the DNA matches it firmly. The size entry is marked missing in some rows and otherwise reads once, few, many or a size class.

NA	TRBD2	TRBJ2-6	TRBV14	TGTGCCAGCAGTCCGGGGGTAGCGGGGGTCTCTGGGGCCAACGTCCTGACTTTC	CASSPGVAGVSGANVLTF
NA	TRBD2	TRBJ2-3	TRBV7-2	TGTGCCAGCAGCTTAAGACCCCCATGGGAGCGGGGGTTCACAGATACGCAGTATTTT	CASSLRPPWERGFTDTQYF
NA	NA	TRBJ1-1	TRBV28	TGTGCCAGCAGAGCGAGTCGGGGAATGAACACTGAAGCTTTCTTT	CASRASRGMNTEAFF
NA	TRBD1	TRBJ2-3	TRBV7-6	TGTGCCAGCAGCAAATTTCGACAGGGGGTGGCAGATACGCAGTATTTT	CASSKFRQGVADTQYF
NA	TRBD1	TRBJ1-5	TRBV7-6	TGTGCCAGCAGCTCTAAGCCCGGGACAGGGGTGTCGTTGGGTCAGCCCCAGCATTTT	CASSSKPGTGVSLGQPQHF
once	TRBD2	TRBJ2-7	TRBV7-6	TGTGCCAGCAGCCCCAGACTAGCGGGAGACGGCGAGCAGTACTTC	CASSPRLAGDGEQYF
NA	NA	TRBJ1-1	TRBV18	TGTGCCAGCCGGGGGTCCCTTTCACTGAACACTGAAGCTTTCTTT	CASRGSLSLNTEAFF
NA	TRBD1	TRBJ2-7	TRBV10-3	TGTGCCATCAGTGAGTCGGACAGGGGATCCTACGAGCAGTACTTC	CAISESDRGSYEQYF
NA	TRBD1	TRBJ2-7	TRBV19	TGTGCCAGTAGTATCGGAGGACAGGGATCCTACGAGCAGTACTTC	CASSIGGQGSYEQYF
once	TRBD1	TRBJ1-5	TRBV28	TGTGCCAGCAGCGAGCACACCGGGACAGGGAATCAGCCCCAGCATTTT	CASSEHTGTGNQPQHF
NA	NA	TRBJ1-5	TRBV27	TGTGCCAGCAGTTTATACCCCCCCAGGGGAAGCAATCAGCCCCAGCATTTT	CASSLYPPRGSNQPQHF
NA	NA	TRBJ1-5	TRBV7-8	TGTGCCAGCAGCTTAGCAGGGACAAATCAGCCCCAGCATTTT	CASSLAGTNQPQHF
once	TRBD1	TRBJ2-7	TRBV27	TGTGCCAGCAGTCCAAAGTGGACAGGGAGGTACGAGCAGTACTTC	CASSPKWTGRYEQYF
NA	NA	TRBJ2-1	TRBV5-1	TGCGCCAGCAGCTTGGAACAGGCTTACAATGATGAGCAGTTCTTC	CASSLEQAYNDEQFF
once	TRBD1	TRBJ2-3	TRBV14	TGTGCCAGCAGCCAACGGGACAGCATCACAGATACGCAGTATTTT	CASSQRDSITDTQYF
NA	NA	TRBJ1-1	TRBV5-1	TGCGCCAGCAGCTTGGGGGGTGGCACGGGGACTGAAGCTTTCTTT	CASSLGGGTGTEAFF
NA	TRBD2	TRBJ2-7	TRBV13	TGTGCCAGCAGCTTAGGGGGTGTGATAGCGGGAGTCTACGAGCAGTACTTC	CASSLGGVIAGVYEQYF
NA	NA	TRBJ2-1	TRBV2	TGTGCCAGCATCCGGAGGGAAGCAAAGGCGGCTGAGCAGTTCTTC	CASIRREAKAAEQFF
NA	NA	TRBJ2-5	TRBV27	TGTGCCAGCAGCGCCACTGGCGGCCCTCAAGAGACCCAGTACTTC	CASSATGGPQETQYF
NA	NA	TRBJ2-3	TRBV4-1	TGCGCCAGCAGCCAAGAGGGAGCGACGGGCACAGATACGCAGTATTTT	CASSQEGATGTDTQYF
once	NA	TRBJ2-1	TRBV5-1	TGCGCCAGCAGCGGGGGCAGATTGTCCTACAATGAGCAGTTCTTC	CASSGGRLSYNEQFF
NA	TRBD1	TRBJ2-2	TRBV7-9	TGTGCCAGCAGCCGTCCGGGACAGGGGTCCGGGGAGCTGTTTTTT	CASSRPGQGSGELFF
NA	TRBD2	TRBJ2-3	TRBV10-1	TGCGCCAGCAGTGAACTCCGGGGGGGTACGCAGTATTTT	CASSELRGGTQYF
few	TRBD1	TRBJ1-4	TRBV5-1	TGCGCCAGCAGTCGGGACAGGGGTAATGAAAAACTGTTTTTT	CASSRDRGNEKLFF
NA	NA	TRBJ1-4	TRBV27	TGTGCCAGCAGTTATAGCGGGGAGGGTGAAAAACTGTTTTTT	CASSYSGEGEKLFF
NA	NA	TRBJ1-1	TRBV19	TGTGCCAGTAGAAGGGGGACTGAAGCTTTCTTT	CASRRGTEAFF
NA	NA	TRBJ1-2	TRBV29-1	TGCAGCGTTGAAGATCGGGGGGGTGGCTACACCTTC	CSVEDRGGGYTF
NA	NA	TRBJ2-6	TRBV27	TGTGCCAGCAGTTCAGCAGGGTCTGGGGCCAACGTCTTGACTTTC	CASSSAGSGANVLTF
NA	NA	TRBJ2-2	TRBV14	TGTGCCAGCAGCTCTCACAGGGCCAACACCGGGGAGCTGTTTTTT	CASSSHRANTGELFF
NA	NA	TRBJ2-3	TRBV4-3	TGCGCCAGCAGCCAAGATGGAAAGGGGACAGATACGCAGTATTTT	CASSQDGKGTDTQYF
NA	TRBD2	TRBJ2-7	TRBV5-1	TGCGCCAGCAGCTTGCGGGCTAGACTAGCGGGGGGCCGGATCAACTACGAGCAGTACTTC	CASSLRARLAGGRINYEQYF
NA	TRBD1	TRBJ2-1	TRBV28	TGTGCCAGCAGTTCGGCGACAGGGATAGGGATCAATGAGCAGTTCTTC	CASSSATGIGINEQFF
NA	TRBD2	TRBJ2-2	TRBV27	TGTGCCAGCAGGGAGGGACTAGCGGGGAGGTGGGACACCGGGGAGCTGTTTTTT	CASREGLAGRWDTGELFF
NA	NA	TRBJ2-7	TRBV11-2	TGTGCCAGCAGATCCGACGGGATGTCCTACGAGCAGTACTTC	CASRSDGMSYEQYF
NA	TRBD2	TRBJ2-1	TRBV27	TGTGCCAGCAACCCCGGACTAGCGGGGGCTCTCTACAATGAGCAGTTCTTC	CASNPGLAGALYNEQFF
NA	TRBD1	TRBJ1-5	TRBV19	TGTGCCAGTCAGTCGCAGGGGGCGAGCAATCAGCCCCAGCATTTT	CASQSQGASNQPQHF
NA	NA	TRBJ2-1	TRBV6-1	TGTGCCAGCGAGGGAGCCCGGGATGAGCAGTTCTTC	CASEGARDEQFF
NA	NA	TRBJ2-7	TRBV19	TGTGCCAGTGGGTCCAAGAGGGGGTCGTCCTACGAGCAGTACTTC	CASGSKRGSSYEQYF
NA	TRBD1	TRBJ1-4	TRBV13	TGTGCCAGCAGCTTCCGGACAGGGGTTGGGGAAAAACTGTTTTTT	CASSFRTGVGEKLFF
NA	NA	TRBJ2-7	TRBV5-4	TGTGCCAGCACCTCGGGGCAGGGGAGGGGCGAGCAGTACTTC	CASTSGQGRGEQYF
once	NA	TRBJ1-1	TRBV7-2	TGTGCCAGCAGCTTAATAAGGGCGGGGCGGAAGACTGAAGCTTTCTTT	CASSLIRAGRKTEAFF
NA	TRBD2	TRBJ2-1	TRBV28	TGTGCCAGCAGTTTACCTAGCGGGAGTTACAATGAGCAGTTCTTC	CASSLPSGSYNEQFF